This TCR beta chain was identified during a study of cytomegalovirus exposure and HLA in healthy donors. General study results and limits: A later analysis showed that HLA-associated TCR beta chains had undergone more clonal expansion than equally common others. Productive rates of about 87% or about 30% were seen for most TCR beta V segments in an earlier analysis. The majority of CMV-associated TCR beta chains were reported as apparently HLA-restricted in a later analysis.

The PCR used 60 Vbeta and 13 Jbeta primers. Here immunoSEQ multiplex PCR was the method, and the copy in TCRdb shows in-frame clones only, minus some. The sample has fewer than 300,000 clones; under 90% are singletons. CDR3 length equals 15 residues. Germline V gene data show CDR1 as MNHNS and CDR2 as SASEGT. Trimming pared 3 bases from V and 2 bases from J, leaving 11 bases between. On this clone itself: Its antigen is as yet unknown.

This rearrangement joins TRBV6-1 to TRBJ1-3; maybe TRBD1 (6 bases). This TCR derives from a girl aged 2 to 10 in good health and CMV-seronegative. The sequenced material came from PBMCs. CDR3 coding DNA: TGTGCCAGCAGTGATTACTGGGGGCCTGGAAACACCATATATTTT. Its translation is CASSDYWGPGNTIYF.